This T cell receptor (beta chain) was recorded in a study of T cell responses to AZD1222 COVID-19 vaccine. Study overall: Analysis merged second doses at about 4 or about 12 weeks.

TCRdb keeps only in-frame clones here, not all; method: immunoSEQ multiplex PCR. The top ten hold about 4.5% of the sample, which has more than 150,000 clones, around 90% seen once. The V and J ends lost 2 bases and 1 base respectively, with 27 bases between them. The CDR3 covers 21 residues. Germline lookup yields CDR1 SGHRS and CDR2 YFSETQ. The chain links TRBV5-1 to TRBJ2-2; D possibly matches TRBD1 or TRBD2 (5 bases each). This specimen was peripheral blood, taken on day 0 of AZD1222 vaccination. This receptor was obtained from an adult in good health. The CDR3 nucleotides are TGCGCCAGCAGCTTCCCTGGGGTTCGAACGGTCCAGGGAGAGAACACCGGGGAGCTGTTTTTT. It specifies CASSFPGVRTVQGENTGELFF.